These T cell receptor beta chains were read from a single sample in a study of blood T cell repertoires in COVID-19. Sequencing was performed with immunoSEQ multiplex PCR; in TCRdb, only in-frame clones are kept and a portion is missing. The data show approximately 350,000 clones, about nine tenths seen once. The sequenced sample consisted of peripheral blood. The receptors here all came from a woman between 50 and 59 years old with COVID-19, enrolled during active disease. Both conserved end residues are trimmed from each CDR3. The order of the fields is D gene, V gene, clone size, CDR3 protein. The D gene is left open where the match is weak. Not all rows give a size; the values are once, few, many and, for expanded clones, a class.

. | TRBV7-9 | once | ASSLASNEQF
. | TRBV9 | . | ASSVAQGGEKLF
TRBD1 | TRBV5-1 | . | ASSSRTGTSYEQY
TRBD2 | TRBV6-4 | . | ASSGQALAGSCGEQY
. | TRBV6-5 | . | ASFAGNLYEQY
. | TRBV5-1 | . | ASSLAGGLNTEAF
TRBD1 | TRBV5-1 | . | ASSSLGQGQETQY
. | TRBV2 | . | ASRISGNEQF
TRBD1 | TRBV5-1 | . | ASSLEGTGSNEKLF
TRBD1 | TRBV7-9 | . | ASSLSTRGPNGYT
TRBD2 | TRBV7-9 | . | ASSLRSSGRPLQQY
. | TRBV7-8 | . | ASSFSTEAF
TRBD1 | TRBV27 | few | ASSFTTAGGIYEQY
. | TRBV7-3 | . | ASSLLGSYPTGELF
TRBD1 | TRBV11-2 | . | ASSSTGGQETQY
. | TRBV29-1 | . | SVGDNRKISGANVLT
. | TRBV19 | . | ASEAGGAGELF
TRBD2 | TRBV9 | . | ASSVGSGRAREQY
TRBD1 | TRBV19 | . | ASMDRVENIQY
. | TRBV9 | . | ASSAITPMNTEAF
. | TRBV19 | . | ASSYRSLGPQH
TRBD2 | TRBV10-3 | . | ATGGEGPDTQY
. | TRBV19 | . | ASTAGKTNTEAF
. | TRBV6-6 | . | ASSPWTYGTQQETQY
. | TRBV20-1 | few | SATGSPLH
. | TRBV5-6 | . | ASATMNTEAF
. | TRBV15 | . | ATSRDPRGVRQPQH
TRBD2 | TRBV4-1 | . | ASSQAGTSGRDEQF
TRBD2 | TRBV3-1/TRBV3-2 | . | ASSPQLAGVGNEQF
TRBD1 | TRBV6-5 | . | ASRVGDRGNEQY
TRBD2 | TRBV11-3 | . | ASSLEPAASGRTDEQF
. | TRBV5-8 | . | ASSLGTPKNIQY
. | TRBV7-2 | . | ASSLAIGRVGYT
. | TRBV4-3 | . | ASSQDSVGGRKTQY
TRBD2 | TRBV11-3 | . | ASSSRGSGSLYEQY
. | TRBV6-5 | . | ASSWAGHNEQF
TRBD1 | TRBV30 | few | AWSGGGFSSYEQY
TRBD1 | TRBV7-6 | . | ASSSRTGVNTEAF
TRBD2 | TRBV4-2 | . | ASSQEGGRGNEQF
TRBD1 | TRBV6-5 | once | ASRFWAGGTEAF
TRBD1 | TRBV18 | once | ASSQAGTGDYGYT
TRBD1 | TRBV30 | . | AWKIGTGPYNEQF
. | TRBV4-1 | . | ASSQGNRVGNQPQH
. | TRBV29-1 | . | SAQGGSVNEQF